This TCR beta chain was captured by sequencing in a study of identifying expanded T cells in peripheral blood. Overall study results and limits: Over around two and four weeks, about 15 and 19 clones changed, versus 1.2 between replicates.

Produced via immunoSEQ multiplex PCR; TCRdb's table is partial and in-frame only. Among more than 95,000 clones listed, 84% were seen once. Collection occurred without any documented infections or immune events in donors. The CDR3 length is 18 residues. V shed 4 bases and J 0 bases; nucleotides not matched to a gene: 12. CDR1 and CDR2 (germline): MNHEY, SMNVEV (reference sequence). For this clone: Its antigen is not known.

The receptor's source is a person between 18 and 75 years old in good health. This chain links TRBV27 with TRBJ1-2; 9 positions match TRBD1. Material: blood. The CDR3 here is CASSWFVGTGLPNYGYTF. In nucleotides, the CDR3 is TGTGCCAGCAGTTGGTTCGTCGGGACAGGGCTTCCTAACTATGGCTACACCTTC.